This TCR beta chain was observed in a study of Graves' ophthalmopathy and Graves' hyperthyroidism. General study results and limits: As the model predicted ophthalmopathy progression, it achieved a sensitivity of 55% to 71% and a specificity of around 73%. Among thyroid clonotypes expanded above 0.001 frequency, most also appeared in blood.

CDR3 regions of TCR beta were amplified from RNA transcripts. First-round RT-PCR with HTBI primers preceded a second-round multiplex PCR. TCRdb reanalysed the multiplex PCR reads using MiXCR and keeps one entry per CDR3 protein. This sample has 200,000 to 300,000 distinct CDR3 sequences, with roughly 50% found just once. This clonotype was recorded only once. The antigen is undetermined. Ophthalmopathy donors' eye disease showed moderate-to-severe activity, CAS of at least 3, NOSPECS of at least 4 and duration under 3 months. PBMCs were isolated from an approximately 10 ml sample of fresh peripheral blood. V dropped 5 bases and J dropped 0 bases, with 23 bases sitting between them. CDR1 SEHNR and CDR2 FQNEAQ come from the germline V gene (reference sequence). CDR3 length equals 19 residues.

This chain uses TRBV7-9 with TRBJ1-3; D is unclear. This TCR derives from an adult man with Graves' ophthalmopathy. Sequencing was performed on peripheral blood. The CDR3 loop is CASSLQPAGFGSSGNTIYF. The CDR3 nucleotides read TGTGCCAGCAGCCTCCAACCGGCGGGCTTCGGGAGCTCTGGAAACACCATATATTTT.